This T cell receptor beta chain was sequenced in a study of CXCR3-negative and CXCR3-positive naive CD8 T cells. On the study more broadly: Collectively, the libraries yielded 140 million or so TRB reads in total, at about 1.5 +/- 0.3 million per library.

Concerning this clonotype itself: Its antigen is still unknown.

Via 5' RACE with UMI labels, TRB cDNA libraries were prepared. TCRdb reanalyzed the 5' RACE reads and collapses them to one entry per CDR3 protein, without DNA. Found here are tens of thousands of distinct CDR3 sequences; the top ten clones hold 23%. Study results and caveats: Expression of CXCR3 was partially reduced after cryopreservation, and fresh PBMCs were used in most assays. Both of the naive subsets showed about the same high diversity, but memory CD8+ cells had much less. Similar TRBV-TRBJ usage was seen in naive cells (both CXCR3-negative and CXCR3-positive), but memory cells differed.

The sequence came from a human donor in good health. Some clones in this sample may be carry-over from other donors' samples. The specimen sequenced was memory CD8+ T cells from blood.

The CDR3 protein is CSVVPQGLTEAFF. The V call is TRBV29-1, the J call TRBJ1-1; checking the TCRdb D call of TRBD1 is not possible without DNA. Germline loops: CDR1 SQVTM, CDR2 ANQGSEA. The CDR3 extends over 13 amino acids.